This section outlines one TCR beta chain sequence together with its context. This record comes from a study of cytomegalovirus exposure and HLA in healthy donors. Vbeta (60) and Jbeta (13) primers were used in the PCR. TCRdb's copy holds only in-frame clones and misses some; the assay was immunoSEQ multiplex PCR. The table records over 150,000 clones, roughly 80% of them present only once. In germline, CDR1 is SNHLY, CDR2 FYNNEI. The CDR3 consists of 12 residues. Trimming shortened V by 4 bases and J by 2 bases, and 6 bases separated the two germline ends. This chain uses TRBV2 with TRBJ2-7; perhaps TRBD2 as D (5 bases). The receptor was isolated from a woman under 30 in good health and CMV-seronegative. Sequenced: PBMCs. The CDR3 sequence is CASSAGAYEQYF. DNA of the CDR3: TGTGCCAGCAGTGCCGGGGCCTACGAGCAGTACTTC.